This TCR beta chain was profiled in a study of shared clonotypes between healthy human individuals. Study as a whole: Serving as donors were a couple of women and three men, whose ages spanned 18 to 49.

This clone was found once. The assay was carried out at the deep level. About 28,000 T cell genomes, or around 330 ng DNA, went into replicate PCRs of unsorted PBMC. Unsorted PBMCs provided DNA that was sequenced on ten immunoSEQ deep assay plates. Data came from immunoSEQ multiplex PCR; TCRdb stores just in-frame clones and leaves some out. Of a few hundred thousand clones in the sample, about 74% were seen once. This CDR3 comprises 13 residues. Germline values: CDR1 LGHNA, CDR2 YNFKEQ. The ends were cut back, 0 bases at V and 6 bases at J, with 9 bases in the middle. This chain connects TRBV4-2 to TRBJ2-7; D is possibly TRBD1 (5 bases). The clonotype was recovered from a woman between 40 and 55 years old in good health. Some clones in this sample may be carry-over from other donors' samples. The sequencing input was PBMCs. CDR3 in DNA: TGTGCCAGCAGCCAAGATACAGGTTCCGAGCAGTACTTC. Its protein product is CASSQDTGSEQYF.